This T cell receptor beta chain was found in a study of human T cells and chemical hapten exposure. In the study overall: DPC (0.01%) was patch tested on the upper back and read at 6 days.

Broader study findings: Every donor had alopecia, and their immune response may therefore differ from healthy people's.

Using its own MiXCR run on the RACE reads, TCRdb lists one record per CDR3 protein. This table has under 400,000 distinct CDR3 sequences, approximately 5% appearing once. Time point here: pre-sensitization, week 0. Documented treatment: therapeutic diphenylcyclopropenone sensitization with weekly scalp DPC. It was unfractionated whole blood from which total RNA was extracted. With 10 bases removed from V and 1 base from J, the gap between germline ends came to 13 bases. Germline CDR1 ENHRY, CDR2 SYGVKD. There are 13 residues in the CDR3. Many counts were recorded for this clonotype. Antigen specificity is unknown.

The chain employs TRBV10-3 and TRBJ2-5; D not resolved. The source of this sequence is a woman in her forties or fifties with alopecia areata. Some clones in this sample may be carry-over from other donors' samples. Sequencing used whole blood, obtained in connection with sensitization to the hapten diphenylcyclopropenone (DPC). CDR3 nucleotides: TGTGCCAGCGGACCAGAACCCCAAGAGACCCAGTACTTC. Amino acid sequence: CASGPEPQETQYF.